This entry lists 13 T cell receptor beta chains sequenced from one sample in a study of blood T cell repertoires in COVID-19 (dated by TCRdb to about 2020). The library was generated by the immunoSEQ multiplex PCR assay. Entries here come from immuneACCESS through TCRdb and include only in-frame sequences with V and J called. Some clones fail to appear in such tables; in the studies checked, an unresolved V gene covers under half of the shortfall, and the cause of the remainder is unknown. The sample profile shows 300,000 or so clones; 70% to 90% of them were found once. Jointly, the top ten make up approximately 5% of the sample. Sequenced sample: PBMCs or T cells enriched from blood (not recorded which). These receptors were obtained from a young woman who had recovered from COVID-19.

The CDR3 protein is CASRDMYQETQYF. In DNA form, the CDR3 reads TGTGCCAGCCGGGACATGTACCAAGAGACCCAGTACTTC. The rearrangement joins TRBV19 to TRBJ2-5; a possible D gene is TRBD1 (6 bases). V was clipped by 9 bases and J by 0 bases, with 11 bases between them. The CDR3 runs to 13 residues. The germline V gene has CDR1 LNHDA and CDR2 SQIVND (reference sequence).

V usage is TRBV4-3 and J usage is TRBJ1-1; tentatively, D is TRBD1 (6 bases). CDR1 is LGHNA and CDR2 is YSLEER in the germline V gene. The germline V and J ends were trimmed by 3 bases and 3 bases, with 17 bases remaining between them. The CDR3 totals 16 residues. The DNA for the CDR3 is TGCGCCAGCAGCCAGGATCCAGGGGTTTGGGACACTGAAGCTTTCTTT. This translates into CASSQDPGVWDTEAFF.

The J gene is TRBJ1-6, the V gene TRBV19; 10 nucleotides match TRBD1. Germline V gene sequence: CDR1 LNHDA, CDR2 SQIVND (reference sequence). V lost 6 bases, J lost 0 bases, and 11 bases stayed unmatched. The CDR3 has 19 residues. CDR3 loop: CASSRRDRGVSSYNSPLHF. CDR3 DNA: TGTGCCAGTAGCCGCCGGGACAGGGGCGTAAGCTCCTATAATTCACCCCTCCACTTT.

The V and J genes are TRBV12-3 or TRBV12-4 and TRBJ2-7, with 9 bases fitting TRBD2. The length of the CDR3 is 12 residues. Trimming cost V 5 bases and J 6 bases; bases outside gene matches: 2. CDR3 DNA sequence: TGTGCCAGCAGTGCGGGGGGGGTCGAGCAGTACTTC. Amino acid sequence: CASSAGGVEQYF.

Here the CDR3 reads CASSAWGLAEGDTQYF. CDR3 sequence (DNA): TGTGCCAGCAGCGCCTGGGGACTAGCGGAGGGAGATACGCAGTATTTT. The chain joins TRBV9 to TRBJ2-3; 11 nucleotides align to TRBD2. CDR1 is SGDLS and CDR2 is YYNGEE in the germline V gene. The CDR3 loop spans 16 amino acids. Trimming took 3 bases from V and 5 from J; bases not matched to a gene: 8.

This chain uses TRBV12-5 with TRBJ1-5; no definite D call. The CDR3 has 17 amino acids. CDR1 LGHNT and CDR2 FRNRAP come from the germline V gene. V lost 0 bases to trimming and J lost 3 bases, with 15 bases between them. CDR3 loop: CASGLVRRSCFNQPQHF. The CDR3 DNA reads as TGTGCTAGTGGTTTGGTACGGAGGTCTTGCTTCAATCAGCCCCAGCATTTT.

This clone was counted a single time. The CDR3 sequence is CASSPTIEANYGYTF. The CDR3 DNA reads TGTGCCAGCAGCCCAACAATTGAAGCTAACTATGGCTACACCTTC. The chain joins TRBV9 to TRBJ1-2; D gene ambiguous. V gave up 4 bases and J gave up 0 bases, with 13 bases separating them. This CDR3 has 15 amino acids. Germline CDR1 SGDLS, CDR2 YYNGEE.

The rearrangement joins TRBV6-5 to TRBJ1-2; possibly TRBD1 for D (6 bases). CDR3 length: 16 residues. Germline loops: CDR1 MNHEY, CDR2 SVGAGI. Trimming took 0 bases from V and 4 from J, leaving 15 bases between them. CDR3 DNA sequence: TGTGCCAGCAGTTACTCATCGGAAGGACAGCTCTATGGCTACACCTTC. Translating gives CASSYSSEGQLYGYTF.

The chain links TRBV27 to TRBJ1-2, with TRBD1 matching 10 bases. CDR1 and CDR2 from the germline V gene are MNHEY and SMNVEV (reference sequence). This CDR3 is 16 amino acids long. V was pared by 2 bases and J by 7 bases, with 10 bases of the junction left unmatched. Here the CDR3 reads CASSLESDRGLFGYTF. As DNA, the CDR3 is TGTGCCAGCAGTTTAGAGAGCGACAGGGGGCTTTTTGGCTACACCTTC.

V gene TRBV9 combines with J gene TRBJ1-2; D is possibly TRBD1 (6 bases). The CDR3 is made up of 13 amino acids. Germline V gene data show CDR1 as SGDLS and CDR2 as YYNGEE. V lost 0 bases and J 8 bases, leaving 11 bases between the germline ends. The CDR3 DNA reads TGTGCCAGCAGCGTAGGTAAAGGGGGAGGCTACACCTTC. As protein: CASSVGKGGGYTF.

The J gene is TRBJ1-6, the V gene TRBV19; D ambiguous. The CDR3 extends over 13 amino acids. The V gene lost 7 bases and the J gene lost 8 bases, with 12 bases spanning the gap. From germline, CDR1 is LNHDA and CDR2 SQIVND (reference sequence). In nucleotides, the CDR3 is TGTGCCAGTACCCTGACACATGATTCACCCCTCCACTTT. Protein product: CASTLTHDSPLHF. Full variable domain (remainder filled in from reference TRBV19 and TRBJ1-6): DGGITQSPKYLFRKEGQNVTLSCEQNLNHDAMYWYRQDPGQGLRLIYYSQIVNDFQKGDIAEGYSVSREKKESFPLTVTSAQKNPTAFYLCASTLTHDSPLHFGNGTRLTVT.

The chain joins TRBV15 to TRBJ2-7, with D maybe TRBD1 (6 bases). The CDR3 is 14 residues long. V was clipped by 5 bases and J by 1 base, with 12 bases between them. In germline, CDR1 is LNHNV, CDR2 YYDKDF (reference sequence). CDR3: CATSGRRGSYEQYF. In DNA, the CDR3 is TGTGCCACCAGCGGACGAAGGGGGTCCTACGAGCAGTACTTC.

The gene calls are TRBV5-6 and TRBJ1-2; D perhaps matches TRBD1 (5 bases). Trimming took 5 bases from V and 7 from J, leaving 21 bases between them. This CDR3 is 15 amino acids long. Germline V gene data show CDR1 as SGHDT and CDR2 as YYEEEE. The CDR3 loop reads CASRPGHSLVSGYTF. The CDR3 region has the DNA TGTGCCAGCAGACCCGGACATTCCCTAGTGAGTGGCTACACCTTC.